These T cell receptor beta chains were read from a single sample in a study of blood T cells in healthy people across ages. MiXCR was run by TCRdb on the 5' RACE reads, yielding one entry per CDR3 protein. The table shows over 1,500,000 distinct CDR3 sequences, with roughly two fifths occurring only once. Material: blood. The origin of the receptors is a human donor in good health. CDR3s include the opening cysteine and the closing phenylalanine or tryptophan. A D gene is named only where the DNA matches it firmly. Clone size is not always given. Where it is, it says once, few, many or a class for expanded clones.

15	NA	TRBV12-5	NA	TRBJ2-7	TGTGCTAGTGCCATCGACAGAGCGAATACCTACGAGCAGTACTTC	CASAIDRANTYEQYF
18	NA	TRBV15	TRBD2	TRBJ2-5	TGTGCCACCAGCACCTCATTAGGACTAGCGGGGCTTGAAGAGACCCAGTACTTC	CATSTSLGLAGLEETQYF
13	few	TRBV29-1	NA	TRBJ2-5	TGCAGCGTTGAGCCGGGGGATGGAGAGACCCAGTACTTC	CSVEPGDGETQYF
16	few	TRBV7-7	TRBD1	TRBJ2-3	TGTGCCAGCAGCCCTAGTGGGACAGGGGGCACAGATACGCAGTATTTT	CASSPSGTGGTDTQYF
16	NA	TRBV4-3	NA	TRBJ1-1	TGCGCCAGCAGCCAAGGGGGAGAGGGTAAGAACACTGAAGCTTTCTTT	CASSQGGEGKNTEAFF
18	NA	TRBV4-3	NA	TRBJ1-4	TGCGCCAGCAGCCAAGATAAGGCAGGGGAGGGAGATAATGAAAAACTGTTTTTT	CASSQDKAGEGDNEKLFF
21	NA	TRBV5-1	TRBD1	TRBJ2-3	TGCGCCAGCAGCTTGTACCCCCTACGAACTGGGACAGGGGGCGGCACAGATACGCAGTATTTT	CASSLYPLRTGTGGGTDTQYF
15	NA	TRBV29-1	NA	TRBJ2-3	TGCAGCGTTGATGGACAGACTGCCAGGATGGATACGCAGTATTTT	CSVDGQTARMDTQYF
13	NA	TRBV15	NA	TRBJ1-6	TGTGCCACCAGCAGGGACACCAATTCACCCCTCCACTTT	CATSRDTNSPLHF
12	NA	TRBV6-6	NA	TRBJ2-5	TGTGTCAGCTTACAGGGAGGCGAGACCCAGTACTTC	CVSLQGGETQYF
16	NA	TRBV20-1	TRBD1	TRBJ1-4	TGCAGTGCTACCCAATTTCAGGGGGCCACTAATGAAAAACTGTTTTTT	CSATQFQGATNEKLFF
13	NA	TRBV2	NA	TRBJ2-7	TGTGTCAGCTTCACGGGAATTCCCTACGAGCAGTACTTC	CVSFTGIPYEQYF
15	NA	TRBV28	NA	TRBJ2-7	TGTGCCAGCAGTCCCTGGGGTTCGAGCTCCTACGAGCAGTACTTC	CASSPWGSSSYEQYF
15	NA	TRBV18	NA	TRBJ2-5	TGTGCCAGCTCACCAAGTCTGGTAGTTCAAGAGACCCAGTACTTC	CASSPSLVVQETQYF
14	NA	TRBV20-1	NA	TRBJ1-1	TGCAGTGCTTACAGGGAGGGGATGAACACTGAAGCTTTCTTT	CSAYREGMNTEAFF
15	few	TRBV7-3	TRBD1	TRBJ2-1	TGTGCCAGCAGCTTAGTCGGGACAGGGATCAATGAGCAGTTCTTC	CASSLVGTGINEQFF
15	many	TRBV7-2	TRBD1	TRBJ2-7	TGTGCCAGCAGCCCCGTGGGACAGGGGGTAATCGAGCAGTACTTC	CASSPVGQGVIEQYF
14	few	TRBV28	TRBD2	TRBJ2-1	TGTGCCAGCTCTGCGGGGGGGCTATCGAATGAGCAGTTCTTC	CASSAGGLSNEQFF
13	NA	TRBV29-1	TRBD1	TRBJ2-2	TGCAGCGTTGAACAGGGGGAGACCGGGGAGCTGTTTTTT	CSVEQGETGELFF
13	NA	TRBV4-2	NA	TRBJ1-2	TGTGCCAGCAGCCAAGACAGGCCGAGTGGCTACACCTTC	CASSQDRPSGYTF
12	NA	TRBV29-1	NA	TRBJ2-1	TGCAGCGTCATCCTGACAGCAAATGAGCAGTTCTTC	CSVILTANEQFF
15	NA	TRBV6-1	TRBD1	TRBJ1-5	TGTGCCAGCAGTGAAGCAGGACAGGGGTATCAGCCCCGGCATTTT	CASSEAGQGYQPRHF
15	NA	TRBV2	NA	TRBJ2-3	TGTGCCAGCACTTCTTATACTCAGGGAAAAGATACGCAGTATTTT	CASTSYTQGKDTQYF
16	few	TRBV7-9	TRBD2	TRBJ2-1	TGTGCCAGCAGCGCTCCTAGCGGGGCTCTTTACAATGAGCAGTTCTTC	CASSAPSGALYNEQFF
15	few	TRBV7-6	NA	TRBJ1-4	TGTGCCAGCAGCTTCTCCGGGACGGGAAGTGAAAAACTGTTTTTT	CASSFSGTGSEKLFF
11	few	TRBV28	TRBD1	TRBJ2-7	TGTGCCAGTTGGGACAGCCGCGAGCAGTACTTC	CASWDSREQYF
13	few	TRBV15	NA	TRBJ2-7	TGTGCCACCAGCCCAGGTCGGTCCTACGAGCAGTACTTC	CATSPGRSYEQYF
16	many	TRBV7-2	TRBD1	TRBJ2-3	TGTGCCAGCAGCCCGCAGACAGGGGAATTTACAGATACGCAGTATTTT	CASSPQTGEFTDTQYF
12	NA	TRBV7-9	NA	TRBJ1-1	TGTGCCAGCGAGGTTGATGGAAACGGGGCTTTCTTT	CASEVDGNGAFF
14	NA	TRBV7-8	TRBD1	TRBJ1-2	TGTGCCAGCAGCTTACCAGGGGGCCGGTATGGCTACACCTTC	CASSLPGGRYGYTF
13	few	TRBV28	TRBD1	TRBJ1-2	TGTGCCAGCAGTGTACAGGGGGACTATGGCTACACCTTC	CASSVQGDYGYTF